This TCR beta chain comes out of a study of T-cell memory formation after mild COVID-19. Germline V gives CDR1 SGHTA, CDR2 FQGNSA. This CDR3 has 14 residues. With 7 bases removed from V and 3 bases from J, the gap between germline ends came to 13 bases. TCRdb used MiXCR to reprocess the 5' RACE reads, holding one entry per CDR3 protein. This table holds 350,000 or so distinct CDR3 sequences, roughly 20% found once. This sequence was found in a man in his late teens or twenties who had mild COVID-19 (a few samples of this study predate the infection). Cell type and time point are not known. The V gene is TRBV7-2, the J gene TRBJ1-3; a weak D match, TRBD1 (5 bases). Specimen: PBMCs or a T cell subset sorted from them (not recorded which). CDR3 nucleotides: TGTGCCAGCACCGGGGGTGGGATTGGAAACACCATATATTTT. It specifies CASTGGGIGNTIYF.